The clone carrying this TCR beta chain was picked up many times. The antigen is not known. The source of the sample is a study of spatial heterogeneity in lung cancer. Study results and caveats: The recorded estimate of tumor T cell coverage is roughly 7% for alpha chains and about 13% for beta chains. Intratumoral expanded alpha and beta TCR counts were found to track tumor mutation counts.

The time point here: sample taken at primary tumor resection. Donors were 55 to 75 untreated early-stage non-small cell lung cancer patients. Extraction of whole RNA from tumor, nontumor lung or frozen PBMC preceded unsorted sequencing. The germline V and J ends were trimmed by 0 bases and 4 bases, with 10 bases remaining between them. This CDR3 spans 14 amino acids. Germline CDR1 DFQATT, CDR2 SNEGSKA (reference sequence). A unique molecular identifier was carried by every single TCR cDNA molecule. MiXCR, applied by TCRdb to the 5' RACE reads, yields one record per CDR3 protein. The table shows around 8,600 distinct CDR3 sequences, with about 6.7% occurring only once.

The chain is built from TRBV20-1 and TRBJ1-3, with a weak D call TRBD1 (5 bases). The receptor was derived from a female donor with early-stage non-small cell lung cancer. Sample: lung tumor tissue, taken at surgery. The CDR3 reads CSARDDRTGNTIYF. The CDR3 DNA is TGCAGTGCTAGAGACGACAGAACAGGAAACACCATATATTTT.